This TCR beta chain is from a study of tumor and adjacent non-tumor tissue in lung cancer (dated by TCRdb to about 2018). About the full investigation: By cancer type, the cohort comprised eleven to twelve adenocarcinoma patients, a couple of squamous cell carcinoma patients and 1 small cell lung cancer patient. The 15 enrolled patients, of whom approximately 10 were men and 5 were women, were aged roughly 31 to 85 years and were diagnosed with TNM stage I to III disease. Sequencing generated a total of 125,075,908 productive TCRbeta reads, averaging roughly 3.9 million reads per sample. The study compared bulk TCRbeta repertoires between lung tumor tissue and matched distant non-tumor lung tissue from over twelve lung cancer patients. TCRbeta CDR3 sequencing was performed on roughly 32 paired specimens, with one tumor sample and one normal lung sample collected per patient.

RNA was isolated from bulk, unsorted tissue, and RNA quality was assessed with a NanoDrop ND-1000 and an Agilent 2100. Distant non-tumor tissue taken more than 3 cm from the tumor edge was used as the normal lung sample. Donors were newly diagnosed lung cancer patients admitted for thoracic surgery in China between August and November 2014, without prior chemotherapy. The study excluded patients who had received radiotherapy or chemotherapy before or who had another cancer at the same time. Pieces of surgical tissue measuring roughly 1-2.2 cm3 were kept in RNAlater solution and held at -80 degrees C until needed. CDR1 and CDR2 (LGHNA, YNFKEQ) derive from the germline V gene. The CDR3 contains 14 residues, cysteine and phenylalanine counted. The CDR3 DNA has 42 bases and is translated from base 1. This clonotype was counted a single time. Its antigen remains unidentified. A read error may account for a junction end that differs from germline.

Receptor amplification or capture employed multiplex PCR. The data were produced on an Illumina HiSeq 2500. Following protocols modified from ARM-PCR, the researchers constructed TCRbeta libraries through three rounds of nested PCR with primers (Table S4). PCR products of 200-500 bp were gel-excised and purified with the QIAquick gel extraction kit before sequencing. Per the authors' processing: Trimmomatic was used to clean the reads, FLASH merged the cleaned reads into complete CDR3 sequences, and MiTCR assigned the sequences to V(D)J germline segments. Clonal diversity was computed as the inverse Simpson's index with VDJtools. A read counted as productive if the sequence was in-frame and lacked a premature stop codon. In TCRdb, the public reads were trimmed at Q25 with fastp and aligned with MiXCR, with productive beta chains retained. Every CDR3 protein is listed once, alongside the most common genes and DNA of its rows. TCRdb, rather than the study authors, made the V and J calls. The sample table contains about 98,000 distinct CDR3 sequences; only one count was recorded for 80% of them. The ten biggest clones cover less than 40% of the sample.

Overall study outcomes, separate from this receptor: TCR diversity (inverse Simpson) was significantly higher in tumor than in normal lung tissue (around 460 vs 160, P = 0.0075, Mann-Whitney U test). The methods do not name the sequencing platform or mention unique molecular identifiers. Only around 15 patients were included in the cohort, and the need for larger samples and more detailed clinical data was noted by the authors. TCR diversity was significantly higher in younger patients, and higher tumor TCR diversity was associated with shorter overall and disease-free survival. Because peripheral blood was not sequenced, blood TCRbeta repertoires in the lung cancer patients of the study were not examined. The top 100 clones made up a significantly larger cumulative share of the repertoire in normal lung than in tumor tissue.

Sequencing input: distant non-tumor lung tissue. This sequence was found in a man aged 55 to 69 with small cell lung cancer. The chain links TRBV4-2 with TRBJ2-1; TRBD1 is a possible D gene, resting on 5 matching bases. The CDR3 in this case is CANSQVSGKNEQFF. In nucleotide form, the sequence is TGTGCCAACAGCCAAGTATCAGGGAAGAATGAGCAGTTCTTC.